At least ten counts were recorded for the clone carrying this T cell receptor beta chain. The antigen is unknown. Sequenced patients had shown CD8+CD57+ cell expansion by flow cytometry. The cohort consisted entirely of patients having severe acquired aplastic anemia. Genomic DNA provided the template from which TCR beta VDJ and CDR3 profiles were obtained. One entry per CDR3 protein, called by TCRdb with MiXCR from the reads. The sample lists under 500,000 distinct CDR3 sequences; roughly a third were seen once. This specimen comes from a study of CD8+CD57+ T cells in acquired aplastic anemia. Study background: Recorded DNA amounts for sorted CD4+ and CD8+ cells had an average of about 3.5 ug. Study outcomes and limitations: Controls did not differ significantly from patients in CD8+ Simpson's diversity.

The CDR3 runs to 15 residues. V shed 5 bases, J shed 10 bases, and the junction held 9 bases outside the gene matches. Per the germline V gene, CDR1 is MGHDK and CDR2 is SYGVNS. Material for sequencing was sorted CD4+, CD8+, or CD8+CD57+ T cells (not recorded which) from PBMCs. The gene calls are TRBV25-1 and TRBJ1-6, with 9 bases lining up with TRBD1. The clonotype originates from a human donor with aplastic anemia. The CDR3 DNA reads TGTGCCAGCAGTCAGACCGGGACAGGGTTGTCACCCCTCCACTTT. It yields the protein CASSQTGTGLSPLHF.